This is a list of T cell receptor beta chains from one sample in a study of CD8+ T cells in alopecia areata. Measured with immunoSEQ multiplex PCR; TCRdb has only the in-frame clones, and not every one. The sample contains around 120,000 clones, 55% to 70% of which appear only once. Source material: CD4+ T cells sorted from blood. These receptors were taken from a human donor in good health. The CDR3 runs from the conserved cysteine through the conserved F or W. The D gene is left open where the match is weak. A clone size is listed for some rows: how often the clone was seen (once, few, many), or a class if it is expanded.

abundance	d_gene	v_gene	j_gene	CDR3nt	CDR3aa
many	NA	TRBV29-1	TRBJ2-1	TGCAGCGTTGACAAGAGGCCCAACAATGAGCAGTTCTTC	CSVDKRPNNEQFF
few	TRBD1	TRBV19	TRBJ1-3	TGTGCCAGTAGAAGGACAGGAGGGGATAACACCATATATTTT	CASRRTGGDNTIYF
NA	TRBD2	TRBV5-1	TRBJ2-1	TGCGCCAGCAGCACGACTAGCCGGCCAGATGAGCAGTTCTTC	CASSTTSRPDEQFF
NA	NA	TRBV7-9	TRBJ2-6	TGTGCCAGCAGCTTGGTCAAAACCAACGTCCTGACTTTC	CASSLVKTNVLTF
NA	TRBD1	TRBV30	TRBJ1-5	TGTGCCTGGAGCTTAGGACAGGGGGGTCAGCCCCAGCATTTT	CAWSLGQGGQPQHF
NA	NA	TRBV5-4	TRBJ2-5	TGTGCCAGCAGCTTGCCTGGCGTCTCCCAAGAGACCCAGTACTTC	CASSLPGVSQETQYF
NA	NA	TRBV7-9	TRBJ2-2	TGTGCCAGCAGCTTAGCGGCGGGTACCGGGGAGCTGTTTTTT	CASSLAAGTGELFF
few	TRBD1	TRBV19	TRBJ1-5	TGTGCCAGTAGTATAAGGGGGCGGGATCAGCCCCAGCATTTT	CASSIRGRDQPQHF
NA	TRBD2	TRBV15	TRBJ2-7	TGTGCCACCAGCAGAGCCCAGGGACTAGCGGGGGCCTACGAGCAGTACTTC	CATSRAQGLAGAYEQYF
NA	NA	TRBV30	TRBJ2-3	TGTGCCTGGAGTGGGGGGACCAGGACAGATACGCAGTATTTT	CAWSGGTRTDTQYF
NA	NA	TRBV7-8	TRBJ1-4	TGTGCCAGCAGCCACAGGGCACGCGAAAAACTGTTTTTT	CASSHRAREKLFF
NA	TRBD1	TRBV29-1	TRBJ2-3	TGCAGCGTTGAACATAAAGGACAGGGGTCAGATACGCAGTATTTT	CSVEHKGQGSDTQYF
NA	TRBD1	TRBV29-1	TRBJ1-2	TGCAGCGTTAGCGACAGGGTCTCGGGCTACACCTTC	CSVSDRVSGYTF
NA	NA	TRBV2	TRBJ2-7	TGTGCCAGCAGTCAATCCTACGAGCAGTACTTC	CASSQSYEQYF
NA	NA	TRBV10-1	TRBJ2-3	TGCGCCAGGGCCTCTCCCACAGATACGCAGTATTTT	CARASPTDTQYF
few	TRBD1	TRBV18	TRBJ1-6	TGTGCCAGCTCACCTTACGACAGGGGCAGGGAGTCACCCCTCCACTTT	CASSPYDRGRESPLHF
NA	NA	TRBV7-2	TRBJ1-5	TGTGCCAGCAGCTTAGCGGGTGGCAATCAGCCCCAGCATTTT	CASSLAGGNQPQHF
NA	NA	TRBV7-8	TRBJ2-5	TGTGCCAGCAGGGAAGGGACCCGGGAGACCCAGTACTTC	CASREGTRETQYF
NA	TRBD1	TRBV18	TRBJ1-1	TGTGCCAGCTCACCCGGACAGGCCAACACTGAAGCTTTCTTT	CASSPGQANTEAFF